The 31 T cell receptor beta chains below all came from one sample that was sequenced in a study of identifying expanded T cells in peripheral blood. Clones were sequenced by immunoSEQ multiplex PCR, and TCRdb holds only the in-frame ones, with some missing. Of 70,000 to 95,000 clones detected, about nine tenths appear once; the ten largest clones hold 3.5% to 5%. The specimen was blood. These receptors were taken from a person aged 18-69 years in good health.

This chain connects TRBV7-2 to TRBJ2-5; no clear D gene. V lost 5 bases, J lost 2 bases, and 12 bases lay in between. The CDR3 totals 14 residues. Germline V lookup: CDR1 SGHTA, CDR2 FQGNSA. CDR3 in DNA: TGTGCCAGCAGCCAGTTCTTTAGTCAAGAGACCCAGTACTTC. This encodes CASSQFFSQETQYF.

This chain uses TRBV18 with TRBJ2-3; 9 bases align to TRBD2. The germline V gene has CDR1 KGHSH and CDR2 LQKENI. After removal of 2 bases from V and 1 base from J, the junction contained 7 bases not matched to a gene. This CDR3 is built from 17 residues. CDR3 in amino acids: CASSPGPSGDRTDTQYF. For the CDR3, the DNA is TGTGCCAGCTCACCAGGGCCTAGCGGGGACCGCACAGATACGCAGTATTTT.

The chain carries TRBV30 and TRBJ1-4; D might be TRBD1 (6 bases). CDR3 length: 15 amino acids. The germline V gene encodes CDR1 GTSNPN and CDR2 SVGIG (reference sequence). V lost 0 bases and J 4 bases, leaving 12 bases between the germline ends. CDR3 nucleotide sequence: TGTGCCTGGAGTGTAGGGGGTCCTCATAATGAAAAACTGTTTTTT. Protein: CAWSVGGPHNEKLFF.

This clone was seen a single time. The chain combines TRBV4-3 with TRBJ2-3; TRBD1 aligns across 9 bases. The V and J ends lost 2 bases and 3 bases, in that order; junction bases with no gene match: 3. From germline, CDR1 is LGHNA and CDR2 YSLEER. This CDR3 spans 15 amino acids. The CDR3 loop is CASSQTGTGTDTQYF. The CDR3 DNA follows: TGCGCCAGCAGCCAAACCGGGACAGGGACAGATACGCAGTATTTT.

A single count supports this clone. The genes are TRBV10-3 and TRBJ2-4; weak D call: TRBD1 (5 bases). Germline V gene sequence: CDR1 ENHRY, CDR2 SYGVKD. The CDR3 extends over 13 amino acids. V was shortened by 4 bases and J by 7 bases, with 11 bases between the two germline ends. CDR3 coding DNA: TGTGCCATCAGTGCAGGGCTGGGGAACATTCAGTACTTC. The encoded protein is CAISAGLGNIQYF.

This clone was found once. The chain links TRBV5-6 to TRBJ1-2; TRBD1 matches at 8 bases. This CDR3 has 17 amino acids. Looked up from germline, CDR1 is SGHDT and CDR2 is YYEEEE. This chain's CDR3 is CPLTDLGQAKRNYGYTF. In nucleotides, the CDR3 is TGTCCTCTAACTGACCTGGGACAGGCGAAACGAAACTATGGCTACACCTTC.

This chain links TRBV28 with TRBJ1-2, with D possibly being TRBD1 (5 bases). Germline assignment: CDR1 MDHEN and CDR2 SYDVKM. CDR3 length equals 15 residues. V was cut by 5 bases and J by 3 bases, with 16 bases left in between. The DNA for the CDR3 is TGTGCCAGCAGTAACCTACTCGGACACCACTATGGCTACACCTTC. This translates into CASSNLLGHHYGYTF.

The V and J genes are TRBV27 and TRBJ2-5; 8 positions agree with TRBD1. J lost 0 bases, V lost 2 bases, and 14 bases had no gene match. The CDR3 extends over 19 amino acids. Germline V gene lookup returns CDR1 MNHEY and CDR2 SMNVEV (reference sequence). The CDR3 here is CASSLRCRGLDRYQETQYF. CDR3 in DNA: TGTGCCAGCAGTTTAAGGTGCAGGGGGCTAGACCGGTACCAAGAGACCCAGTACTTC.

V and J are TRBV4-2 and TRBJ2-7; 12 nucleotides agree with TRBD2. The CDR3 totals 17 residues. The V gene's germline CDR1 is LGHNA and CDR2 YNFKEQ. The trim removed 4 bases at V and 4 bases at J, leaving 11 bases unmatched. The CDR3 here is CASSPSSGLAGDYEQYF. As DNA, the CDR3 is TGTGCCAGCAGCCCATCCTCGGGACTAGCGGGCGATTACGAGCAGTACTTC.

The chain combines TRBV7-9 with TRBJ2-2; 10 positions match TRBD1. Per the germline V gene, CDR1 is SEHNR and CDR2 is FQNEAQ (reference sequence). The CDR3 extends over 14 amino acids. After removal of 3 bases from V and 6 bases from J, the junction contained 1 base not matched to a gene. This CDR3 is CASSFDRGPGELFF. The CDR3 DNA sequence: TGTGCCAGCAGCTTCGACAGGGGGCCCGGGGAGCTGTTTTTT.

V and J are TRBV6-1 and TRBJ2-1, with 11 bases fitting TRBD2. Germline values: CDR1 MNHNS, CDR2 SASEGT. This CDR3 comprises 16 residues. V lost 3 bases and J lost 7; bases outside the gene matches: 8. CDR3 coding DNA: TGTGCCAGCAGTGACTTACTAGCGGGAGTTTTTAATGAGCAGTTCTTC. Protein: CASSDLLAGVFNEQFF.

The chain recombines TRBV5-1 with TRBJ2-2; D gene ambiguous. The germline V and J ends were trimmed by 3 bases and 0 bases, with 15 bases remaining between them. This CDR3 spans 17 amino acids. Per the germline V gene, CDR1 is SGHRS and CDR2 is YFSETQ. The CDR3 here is CASSSLLDAANTGELFF. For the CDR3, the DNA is TGCGCCAGCAGCTCACTCCTGGATGCAGCGAACACCGGGGAGCTGTTTTTT.

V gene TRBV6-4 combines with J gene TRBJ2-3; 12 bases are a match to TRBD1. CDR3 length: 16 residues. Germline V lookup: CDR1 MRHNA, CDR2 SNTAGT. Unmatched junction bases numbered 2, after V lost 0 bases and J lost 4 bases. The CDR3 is CASSDSGQGAPDTQYF. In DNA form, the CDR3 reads TGTGCCAGCAGTGACTCGGGACAGGGGGCCCCAGATACGCAGTATTTT.

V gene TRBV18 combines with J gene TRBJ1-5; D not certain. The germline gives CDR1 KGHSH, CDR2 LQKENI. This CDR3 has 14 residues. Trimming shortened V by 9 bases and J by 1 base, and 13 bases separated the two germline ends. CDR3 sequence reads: CASSNERSNQPQHF. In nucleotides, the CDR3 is TGTGCCAGTTCTAACGAGAGAAGCAATCAGCCCCAGCATTTT.

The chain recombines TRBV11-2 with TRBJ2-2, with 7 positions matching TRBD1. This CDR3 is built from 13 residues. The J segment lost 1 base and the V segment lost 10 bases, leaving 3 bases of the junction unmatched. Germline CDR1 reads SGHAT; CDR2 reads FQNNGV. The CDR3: CAIRQGNTGELFF. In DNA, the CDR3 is TGTGCCATTCGACAGGGGAACACCGGGGAGCTGTTTTTT.

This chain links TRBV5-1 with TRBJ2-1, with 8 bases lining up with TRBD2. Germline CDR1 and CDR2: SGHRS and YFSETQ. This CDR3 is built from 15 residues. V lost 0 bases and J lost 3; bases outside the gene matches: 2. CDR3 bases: TGCGCCAGCAGCTTGGTAGCGGGGAACTACAATGAGCAGTTCTTC. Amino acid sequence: CASSLVAGNYNEQFF.

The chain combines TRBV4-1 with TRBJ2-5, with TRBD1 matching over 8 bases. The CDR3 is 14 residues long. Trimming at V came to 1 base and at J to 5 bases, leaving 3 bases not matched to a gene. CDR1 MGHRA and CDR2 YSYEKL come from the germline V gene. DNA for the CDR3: TGCGCCAGCAGCCAAGGGACAGGGATGGAGACCCAGTACTTC. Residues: CASSQGTGMETQYF.

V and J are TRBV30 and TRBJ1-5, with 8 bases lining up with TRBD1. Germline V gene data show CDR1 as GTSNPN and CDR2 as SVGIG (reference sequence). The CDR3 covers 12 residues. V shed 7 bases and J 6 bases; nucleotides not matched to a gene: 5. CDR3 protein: CAFDRGSQPQHF. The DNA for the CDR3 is TGTGCCTTTGACAGGGGTAGTCAGCCCCAGCATTTT.

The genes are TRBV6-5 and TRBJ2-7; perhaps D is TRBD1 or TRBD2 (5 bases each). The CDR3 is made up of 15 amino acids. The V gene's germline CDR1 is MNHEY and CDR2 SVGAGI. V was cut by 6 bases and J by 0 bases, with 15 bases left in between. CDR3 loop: CASRMGDGTSYEQYF. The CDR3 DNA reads TGTGCCAGCAGGATGGGGGACGGAACCTCCTACGAGCAGTACTTC.

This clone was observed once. Here the CDR3 DNA reads TGTGCCACCAGCAGGGCGGGCGGCAGGTACATTCAGTACTTC. Translating it yields CATSRAGGRYIQYF. V and J are TRBV15 and TRBJ2-4; D may be TRBD2 (5 bases). This CDR3 is built from 14 residues. The V end lost 3 bases, the J end lost 8 bases, and 14 bases lay between the germline ends. CDR1 is LNHNV and CDR2 is YYDKDF in the germline V gene (reference sequence).

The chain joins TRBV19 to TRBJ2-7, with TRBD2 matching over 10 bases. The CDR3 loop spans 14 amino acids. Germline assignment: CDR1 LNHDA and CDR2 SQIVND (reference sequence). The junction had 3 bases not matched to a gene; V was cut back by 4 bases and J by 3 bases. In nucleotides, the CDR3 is TGTGCCAGTAGTACTGCTAGCGGGGGCTACGAGCAGTACTTC. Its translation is CASSTASGGYEQYF.

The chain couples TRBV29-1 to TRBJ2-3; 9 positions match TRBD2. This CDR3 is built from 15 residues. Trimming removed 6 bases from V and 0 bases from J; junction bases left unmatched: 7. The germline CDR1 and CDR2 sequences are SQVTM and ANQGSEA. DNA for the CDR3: TGCAGCGTCGCTGGGACTAGCCGTAGCACAGATACGCAGTATTTT. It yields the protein CSVAGTSRSTDTQYF.

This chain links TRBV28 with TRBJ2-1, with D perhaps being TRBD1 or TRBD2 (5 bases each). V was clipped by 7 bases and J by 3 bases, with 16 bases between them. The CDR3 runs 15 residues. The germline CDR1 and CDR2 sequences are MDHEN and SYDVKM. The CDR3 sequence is CASTSGRGRYNEQFF. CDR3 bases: TGTGCCAGCACCTCAGGTCGGGGCCGCTACAATGAGCAGTTCTTC.

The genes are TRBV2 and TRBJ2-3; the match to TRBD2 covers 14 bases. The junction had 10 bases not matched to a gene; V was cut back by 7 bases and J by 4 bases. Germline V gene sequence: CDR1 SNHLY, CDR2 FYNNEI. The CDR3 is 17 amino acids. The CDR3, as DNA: TGTGCCAGCACCGGACTAGCGGGGGGCTCCGGGGCAGATACGCAGTATTTT. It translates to CASTGLAGGSGADTQYF.

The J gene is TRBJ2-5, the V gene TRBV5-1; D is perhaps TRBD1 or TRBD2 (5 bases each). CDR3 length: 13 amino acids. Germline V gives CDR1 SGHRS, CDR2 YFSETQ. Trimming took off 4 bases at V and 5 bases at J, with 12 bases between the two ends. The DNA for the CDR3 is TGCGCCAGCAGCCCAGGGACCAGGGAGACCCAGTACTTC. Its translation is CASSPGTRETQYF. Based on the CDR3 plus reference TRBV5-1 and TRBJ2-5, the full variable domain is KAGVTQTPRYLIKTRGQQVTLSCSPISGHRSVSWYQQTPGQGLQFLFEYFSETQRNKGNFPGRFSGRQFSNSRSEMNVSTLELGDSALYLCASSPGTRETQYFGPGTRLLVL.

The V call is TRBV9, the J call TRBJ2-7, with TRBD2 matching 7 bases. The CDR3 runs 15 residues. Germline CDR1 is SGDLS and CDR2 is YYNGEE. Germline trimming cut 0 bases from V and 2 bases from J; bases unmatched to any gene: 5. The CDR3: CASSVGGGLPYEQYF. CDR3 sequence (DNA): TGTGCCAGCAGCGTAGGGGGGGGTTTACCCTACGAGCAGTACTTC.

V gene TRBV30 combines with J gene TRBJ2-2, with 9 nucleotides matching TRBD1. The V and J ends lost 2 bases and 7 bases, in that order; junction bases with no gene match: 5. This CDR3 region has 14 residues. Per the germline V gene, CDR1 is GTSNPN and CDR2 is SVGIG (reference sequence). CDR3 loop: CAWSPGQGVGELFF. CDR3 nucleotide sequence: TGTGCCTGGAGTCCGGGACAGGGCGTCGGGGAGCTGTTTTTT. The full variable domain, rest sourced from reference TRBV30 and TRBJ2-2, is SQTIHQWPATLVQPVGSPLSLECTVEGTSNPNLYWYRQAAGRGLQLLFYSVGIGQISSEVPQNLSASRPQDRQFILSSKKLLLSDSGFYLCAWSPGQGVGELFFGEGSRLTVL.

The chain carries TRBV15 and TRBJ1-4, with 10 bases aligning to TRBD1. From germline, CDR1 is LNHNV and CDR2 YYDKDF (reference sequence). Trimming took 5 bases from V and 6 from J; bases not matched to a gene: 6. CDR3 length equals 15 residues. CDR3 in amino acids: CATSSTDRGDEKLFF. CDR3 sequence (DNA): TGTGCCACCAGCTCAACGGACAGGGGGGATGAAAAACTGTTTTTT.

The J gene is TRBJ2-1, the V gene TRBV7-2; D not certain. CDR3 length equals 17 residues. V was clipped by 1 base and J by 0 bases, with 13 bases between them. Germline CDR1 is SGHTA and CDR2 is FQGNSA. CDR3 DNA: TGTGCCAGCAGCTTAGTCACGGAGACGCCCTCCTACAATGAGCAGTTCTTC. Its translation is CASSLVTETPSYNEQFF. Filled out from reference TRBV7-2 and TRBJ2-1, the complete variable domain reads GAGVSQSPSNKVTEKGKDVELRCDPISGHTALYWYRQSLGQGLEFLIYFQGNSAPDKSGLPSDRFSAERTGGSVSTLTIQRTQQEDSAVYLCASSLVTETPSYNEQFFGPGTRLTVL.

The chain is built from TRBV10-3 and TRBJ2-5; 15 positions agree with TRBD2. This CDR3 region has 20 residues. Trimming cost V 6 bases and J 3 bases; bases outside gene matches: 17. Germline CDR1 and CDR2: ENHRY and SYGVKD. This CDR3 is CAISPSWTSGRARDEETQYF. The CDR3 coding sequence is TGTGCCATCAGCCCCTCCTGGACTAGCGGGAGGGCCCGGGACGAAGAGACCCAGTACTTC.

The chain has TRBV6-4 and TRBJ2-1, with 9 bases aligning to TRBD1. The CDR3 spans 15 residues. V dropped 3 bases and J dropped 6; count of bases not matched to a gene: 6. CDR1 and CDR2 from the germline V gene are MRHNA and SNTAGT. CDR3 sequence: CASSDGPDRGNEQFF. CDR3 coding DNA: TGTGCCAGCAGTGATGGCCCGGACAGGGGCAATGAGCAGTTCTTC.